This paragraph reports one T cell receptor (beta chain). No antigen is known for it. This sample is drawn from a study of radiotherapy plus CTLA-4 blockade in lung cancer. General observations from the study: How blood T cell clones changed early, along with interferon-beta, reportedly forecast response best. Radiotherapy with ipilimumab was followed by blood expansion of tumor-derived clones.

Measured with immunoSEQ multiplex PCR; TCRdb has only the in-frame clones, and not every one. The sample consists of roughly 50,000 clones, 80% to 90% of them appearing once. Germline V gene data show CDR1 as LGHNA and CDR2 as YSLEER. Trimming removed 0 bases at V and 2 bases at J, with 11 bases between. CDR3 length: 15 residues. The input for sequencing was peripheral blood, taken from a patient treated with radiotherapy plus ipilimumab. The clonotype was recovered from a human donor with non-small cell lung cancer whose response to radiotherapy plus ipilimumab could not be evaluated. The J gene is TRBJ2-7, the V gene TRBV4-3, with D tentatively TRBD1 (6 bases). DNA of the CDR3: TGCGCCAGCAGCCAAGAGTCAGGGGCTGCCTACGAGCAGTACTTC. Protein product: CASSQESGAAYEQYF.